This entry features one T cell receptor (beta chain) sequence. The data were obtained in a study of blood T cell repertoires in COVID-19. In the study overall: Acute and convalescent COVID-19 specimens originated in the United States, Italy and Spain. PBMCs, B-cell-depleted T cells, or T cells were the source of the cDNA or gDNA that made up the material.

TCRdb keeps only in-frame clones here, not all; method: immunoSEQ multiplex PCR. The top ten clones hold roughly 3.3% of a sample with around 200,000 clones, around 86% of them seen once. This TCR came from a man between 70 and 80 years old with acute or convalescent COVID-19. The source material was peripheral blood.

The CDR3 bases are TGTGCCAGTAGCTCCCACGTCGGGTTTGGCACCGGGGAGCTGTTTTTT. Translated: CASSSHVGFGTGELFF. V is TRBV19 and J is TRBJ2-2; D is ambiguous. Per germline, CDR1 LNHDA and CDR2 SQIVND (reference sequence). V was pared by 6 bases and J by 4 bases, with 18 bases between. The CDR3 loop spans 16 amino acids.